One T cell receptor (beta chain) is described in this entry. V was clipped by 2 bases and J by 2 bases, with 12 bases between them. CDR1 SGHTA and CDR2 FQGTGA come from the germline V gene. CDR3 length equals 15 residues. This entry comes from a study of technical replicates of blood from a few donors. Produced via immunoSEQ multiplex PCR; TCRdb's table is partial and in-frame only. The sample consists of roughly 80,000 clones, roughly 90% of them appearing once. This sequence was found in a human donor in good health. V and J are TRBV7-3 and TRBJ2-5, with D tentatively TRBD1 (5 bases). Sequencing input: T cells isolated from PBMCs. CDR3 in amino acids: CASSLGALGQETQYF. The CDR3 bases are TGTGCCAGCAGCTTAGGGGCTCTGGGGCAAGAGACCCAGTACTTC.